Sequencing of this TCR beta chain was carried out in a study of blood T cell repertoires in COVID-19. Study details: The United States, Italy and Spain provided the acute and convalescent COVID-19 samples. The analysed material was cDNA or gDNA that came from T cells, B-cell-depleted T cells, or PBMCs.

As originally analysed: Estimates of nucleated cell counts were drawn from the amplification of reference gene primers. The repertoire was sequenced with immunoSEQ multiplex PCR; TCRdb's copy has only in-frame clones and lacks some. For V, J and clone size, that table is used; D and trimming come from the DNA. This sample yields approximately 52,000 clones, of which approximately 90% are seen a single time; 2.5% to 3.5% belongs to the top ten. The TCR originated in a man between 50 and 59 years old with acute or convalescent COVID-19. Sequenced sample: peripheral blood.

The CDR3 coding sequence is TGTGCCAGCAGCCCTAGAAGAGCGGGGGGGCTCGACGAGCAGTACTTC. It yields the protein CASSPRRAGGLDEQYF. The rearrangement joins TRBV7-6 to TRBJ2-7, with 10 nucleotides matching TRBD2. V lost 5 bases and J lost 5; bases outside the gene matches: 12. Per germline, CDR1 SGHVS and CDR2 FNYEAQ. The CDR3 has 16 amino acids.